A selection of T cell receptor beta chains follows, all from one sample in a study of beta chain features in type 1 diabetes. The protocol was immunoSEQ multiplex PCR, while the TCRdb copy is restricted to in-frame clones and leaves out a portion. This repertoire shows about 900,000 clones, about a sixth found once; its top ten account for around 0.02%. The source material was naive CD4+ T cells from blood. Receptors were obtained from a woman under 30 in good health. The CDR3 runs from the conserved cysteine through the conserved F or W. D genes are given only for firm matches. The size entry is marked missing in some rows and otherwise reads once, few, many or a size class.

size: few
J: TRBJ2-3
D: NA
V: TRBV7-9
DNA: TGTGCCAGCAGCGTACAGCGGCTCACAGATACGCAGTATTTT
CDR3: CASSVQRLTDTQYF

size: NA
J: TRBJ2-1
D: TRBD2
V: TRBV4-1
DNA: TGCGCCAGCAGCCAACCGACTAGCGGGAGTCTTGAGCAGTTCTTC
CDR3: CASSQPTSGSLEQFF

size: NA
J: TRBJ2-3
D: NA
V: TRBV2
DNA: TGTGCCAGCAGGGACACAGGGTTTGGAGATACGCAGTATTTT
CDR3: CASRDTGFGDTQYF

size: few
J: TRBJ2-1
D: TRBD2
V: TRBV5-6
DNA: TGTGCCAGCAGCGCCGACCGGGAGGGCCCTTACAATGAGCAGTTCTTC
CDR3: CASSADREGPYNEQFF

size: NA
J: TRBJ2-3
D: NA
V: TRBV7-9
DNA: TGTGCCAGCAGCCAGCAGGGTACAGATACGCAGTATTTT
CDR3: CASSQQGTDTQYF

size: NA
J: TRBJ2-7
D: NA
V: TRBV19
DNA: TGTGCCAGTAGTATCTCGCCAGGGAATATGATCTACGAGCAGTACTTC
CDR3: CASSISPGNMIYEQYF

size: NA
J: TRBJ2-7
D: NA
V: TRBV20-1
DNA: TGCAGTGCTCTAAGGGACCTAGAGCAGTACTTC
CDR3: CSALRDLEQYF

size: few
J: TRBJ2-1
D: TRBD2
V: TRBV4-1
DNA: TGCGCCAGCAGCCATAGGACTAGTAAGGCTGAGCAGTTCTTC
CDR3: CASSHRTSKAEQFF

size: NA
J: TRBJ2-2
D: NA
V: TRBV7-9
DNA: TGTGCCAGCAGCTTAGCTACCGGGGAGCTGTTTTTT
CDR3: CASSLATGELFF

size: NA
J: TRBJ2-2
D: TRBD2
V: TRBV4-2
DNA: TGTGCCAGCAGCCAAGTGTCTAGCGGGGGTACCGGGGAGCTGTTTTTT
CDR3: CASSQVSSGGTGELFF

size: few
J: TRBJ2-4
D: TRBD1
V: TRBV5-7
DNA: TGTGCCAGCAGCTTGGCCGGGACAGCCTTTTTCTTC
CDR3: CASSLAGTAFFF

size: few
J: TRBJ2-1
D: TRBD2
V: TRBV4-3
DNA: TGCGCCAGCAGCCAATACGCCCCCCGACTAGCAACTTACAATGAGCAGTTCTTC
CDR3: CASSQYAPRLATYNEQFF

size: few
J: TRBJ1-1
D: NA
V: TRBV18
DNA: TGTGCCAGCTCACCACGGGAGAGGACGGTGAACACTGAAGCTTTCTTT
CDR3: CASSPRERTVNTEAFF

size: NA
J: TRBJ2-3
D: TRBD2
V: TRBV19
DNA: TGTGCCAGTCGCCTAGCGGGAGGACTAGATACGCAGTATTTT
CDR3: CASRLAGGLDTQYF

size: few
J: TRBJ1-1
D: NA
V: TRBV10-3
DNA: TGTGCCATCAGTGACTTGATGTTGGGGTTGAGTGAAGCTTTCTTT
CDR3: CAISDLMLGLSEAFF

size: NA
J: TRBJ2-1
D: TRBD1
V: TRBV29-1
DNA: TGCAGCTTATACGGGACAGCAGACCGTAACTCCTACAATGAGCAGTTCTTC
CDR3: CSLYGTADRNSYNEQFF

size: NA
J: TRBJ2-5
D: NA
V: TRBV5-1
DNA: TGCGCCAGCAGCCTGACGCCGTCGACGGTTGAGACCCAGTACTTC
CDR3: CASSLTPSTVETQYF

size: NA
J: TRBJ2-3
D: NA
V: TRBV7-2
DNA: TGTGCCAGCAGCTTAGGGCTTACGGACACAGATACGCAGTATTTT
CDR3: CASSLGLTDTDTQYF

size: few
J: TRBJ2-2
D: TRBD2
V: TRBV7-2
DNA: TGTGCCAGCAGCTTTACTAGCGGGAGTCGCACCGGGGAGCTGTTTTTT
CDR3: CASSFTSGSRTGELFF

size: few
J: TRBJ1-2
D: NA
V: TRBV27
DNA: TGTGCCAGCAGATCCGGGCCGAGATTGGGCTACACCTTC
CDR3: CASRSGPRLGYTF

size: NA
J: TRBJ2-5
D: NA
V: TRBV9
DNA: TGTGCCAGCAGCGTGGGGAGACGTATCGAGACCCAGTACTTC
CDR3: CASSVGRRIETQYF

size: NA
J: TRBJ1-2
D: TRBD1
V: TRBV2
DNA: TGTGCCAGCAGCGTTCGGGGACAGGCTCCCCTAAATGGCTACACCTTC
CDR3: CASSVRGQAPLNGYTF

size: NA
J: TRBJ2-3
D: TRBD2
V: TRBV5-6
DNA: TGTGCCAGCAGCCTACGGACTAGCGGGACTAGCACAGATACGCAGTATTTT
CDR3: CASSLRTSGTSTDTQYF

size: few
J: TRBJ2-3
D: TRBD2
V: TRBV5-1
DNA: TGCGCCAGCAGCCAGGGACTACACACAGATACGCAGTATTTT
CDR3: CASSQGLHTDTQYF

size: NA
J: TRBJ2-4
D: TRBD1
V: TRBV11-1
DNA: TGTGCCAGCAGCTCGGGACAGGGATGGAGCATTCAGTACTTC
CDR3: CASSSGQGWSIQYF

size: NA
J: TRBJ2-1
D: TRBD1
V: TRBV10-3
DNA: TGTGCCATCAGTGAGTCCCGAACCGGGACAGGGCTTTACAATGAGCAGTTCTTC
CDR3: CAISESRTGTGLYNEQFF

size: NA
J: TRBJ2-6
D: NA
V: TRBV4-3
DNA: TGCGCCAGCAGCCAAGTCTTCAGGGGACCATCCGGGGCCAACGTCCTGACTTTC
CDR3: CASSQVFRGPSGANVLTF

size: NA
J: TRBJ1-1
D: NA
V: TRBV6-6
DNA: TGTGCCAGCAGTCCTCTTCGGGGGAGTGAGAAAGCTTTCTTT
CDR3: CASSPLRGSEKAFF

size: NA
J: TRBJ2-1
D: TRBD2
V: TRBV9
DNA: TGTGCCAGCAGCGATAGCGGGAGGAGGGGTGAGCAGTTCTTC
CDR3: CASSDSGRRGEQFF

size: NA
J: TRBJ1-5
D: NA
V: TRBV28
DNA: TGTGCCAGCAGTTCCCGACAGAACAATCAGCCCCAGCATTTT
CDR3: CASSSRQNNQPQHF

size: few
J: TRBJ2-7
D: NA
V: TRBV4-1
DNA: TGCGCCAGCAGCCAAGAGAGGGCAACTGGCTACGAGCAGTACTTC
CDR3: CASSQERATGYEQYF

size: few
J: TRBJ2-1
D: TRBD2
V: TRBV4-2
DNA: TGTGCCAGCAGCCTGGGACTAGCGGGAGGAAACAATGAGCAGTTCTTC
CDR3: CASSLGLAGGNNEQFF

size: once
J: TRBJ2-5
D: NA
V: TRBV19
DNA: TGTGCCAGCGCCAGGGTCGGGTCGAGAGAGACCCAGTACTTC
CDR3: CASARVGSRETQYF

size: few
J: TRBJ2-7
D: NA
V: TRBV2
DNA: TGTGCCAGCAGTGAACTGTACGAGCAGTACTTC
CDR3: CASSELYEQYF

size: few
J: TRBJ2-3
D: NA
V: TRBV11-1
DNA: TGTGCCAGCAGCCTTACCACCAGGGGGGGTTCAGATACGCAGTATTTT
CDR3: CASSLTTRGGSDTQYF

size: NA
J: TRBJ1-4
D: NA
V: TRBV6-6
DNA: TGTGCCAGCAGTTACGGCCGGTCAAATGAAAAACTGTTTTTT
CDR3: CASSYGRSNEKLFF

size: NA
J: TRBJ2-6
D: NA
V: TRBV5-4
DNA: TGTGCCAGCAGCAAACCGTCTGGGGCCAACGTCCTGACTTTC
CDR3: CASSKPSGANVLTF

size: NA
J: TRBJ2-6
D: NA
V: TRBV6-1
DNA: TGTGCCATCAGTGTTTCGGAACTGTATTCTGGGGCCAACGTCCTGACTTTC
CDR3: CAISVSELYSGANVLTF

size: NA
J: TRBJ2-7
D: NA
V: TRBV5-1
DNA: TGCGCCAGCAGCTTGGGTCTGGGGACTGGGACCTACGAGCAGTACTTC
CDR3: CASSLGLGTGTYEQYF

size: few
J: TRBJ2-5
D: NA
V: TRBV19
DNA: TGTGCCAGTAGTATCATCGGAGAGCAAGAGACCCAGTACTTC
CDR3: CASSIIGEQETQYF

size: NA
J: TRBJ2-2
D: NA
V: TRBV6-5
DNA: TGTGCCAGCAGTACAGGGTCCACCGGGGAGCTGTTTTTT
CDR3: CASSTGSTGELFF

size: NA
J: TRBJ1-1
D: NA
V: TRBV28
DNA: TGTGCCAGCAGTTCATTCTGGACGGAGAGTATGAACACTGAAGCTTTCTTT
CDR3: CASSSFWTESMNTEAFF

size: NA
J: TRBJ2-6
D: NA
V: TRBV6-6
DNA: TGTGCCAGCACGGGCAGGATTAGCTCTGGGGCCAACGTCCTGACTTTC
CDR3: CASTGRISSGANVLTF

size: few
J: TRBJ1-3
D: NA
V: TRBV5-1
DNA: TGCGCCAGCAGCCCAGGGACCTCTGGAAACACCATATATTTT
CDR3: CASSPGTSGNTIYF

size: NA
J: TRBJ2-1
D: NA
V: TRBV19
DNA: TGTGCCAGTAGGGAACGGGGTGCGTACAATGAGCAGTTCTTC
CDR3: CASRERGAYNEQFF

size: few
J: TRBJ2-2
D: NA
V: TRBV14
DNA: TGTGCCAGCAGCCCCGGGGGGGAGCTGTTTTTT
CDR3: CASSPGGELFF

size: few
J: TRBJ2-7
D: TRBD2
V: TRBV7-9
DNA: TGTGCCAGCAGCCAAACTAGCGGGAGCTCCTACGAGCAGTACTTC
CDR3: CASSQTSGSSYEQYF

size: NA
J: TRBJ2-5
D: NA
V: TRBV7-2
DNA: TGTGCCAGCAGCTTATGGTTTAGGGTCCAAGAGACCCAGTACTTC
CDR3: CASSLWFRVQETQYF

size: NA
J: TRBJ2-5
D: NA
V: TRBV5-5
DNA: TGTGCCAGCAGCTTGCAAGACCTAGGGGGCCAAGAGACCCAGTACTTC
CDR3: CASSLQDLGGQETQYF

size: NA
J: TRBJ1-6
D: NA
V: TRBV7-9
DNA: TGTGCCAGCAGCGCGAGGTCAGGGTCCGGTTCACCCCTCCACTTT
CDR3: CASSARSGSGSPLHF

size: NA
J: TRBJ1-2
D: NA
V: TRBV5-8
DNA: TGTGCCAGCAGCTCGGGGGGTTATGGCTACACCTTC
CDR3: CASSSGGYGYTF

size: NA
J: TRBJ1-2
D: NA
V: TRBV15
DNA: TGTGCCACCAGCAGAGGCACGGGGACTCTCTATGGCTACACCTTC
CDR3: CATSRGTGTLYGYTF

size: NA
J: TRBJ2-7
D: TRBD1
V: TRBV11-2
DNA: TGTGCCAGCAGCTTAGCTGGACAGGGTTTCTACGAGCAGTACTTC
CDR3: CASSLAGQGFYEQYF